These 14 T cell receptor beta chains came from one sample sequenced in a study of OX40 agonist ivuxolimab in advanced cancers. Profiled with immunoSEQ multiplex PCR; TCRdb holds only in-frame clones, not every one. The data show around 57,000 clones, about nine tenths seen once. This material consisted of CD4+ or CD8+ T cells sorted from blood, taken in a trial of the OX40 agonist ivuxolimab. The receptors derive from an adult with an advanced solid tumor such as melanoma, head and neck, liver or kidney cancer.

V and J are TRBV2 and TRBJ2-7; D is unresolved. V was clipped by 7 bases and J by 3 bases, with 10 bases between them. Per the germline V gene, CDR1 is SNHLY and CDR2 is FYNNEI. This CDR3 spans 12 amino acids. CDR3 coding DNA: TGTGCCAGCACTACGGCTGGCTACGAGCAGTACTTC. Translated, it gives CASTTAGYEQYF.

CDR3 sequence: CASSYSVTDPGNTIYF. The CDR3 DNA follows: TGTGCCAGCAGTTACTCGGTTACGGACCCTGGAAACACCATATATTTT. This rearrangement joins TRBV6-5 to TRBJ1-3; D remains unclear. Germline V gene data show CDR1 as MNHEY and CDR2 as SVGAGI. The CDR3 extends over 16 amino acids. Trimming took 0 bases from V and 2 from J, leaving 11 bases between them.

This clone has only one observation. The chain has TRBV5-4 and TRBJ1-2; a weak D match, TRBD1 (5 bases). The CDR3 spans 13 residues. Trimming cost V 0 bases and J 7 bases, with 10 bases left between them. Germline CDR1 and CDR2: SGHNT and YYREEE (reference sequence). The CDR3 loop is CASSLEQEGGYTF. In nucleotides, the CDR3 is TGTGCCAGCAGCTTGGAACAGGAGGGTGGCTACACCTTC.

The chain links TRBV10-3 to TRBJ2-3, with D hard to call. The CDR3 totals 14 residues. Trimming stripped 6 bases from V and 1 base from J, with 11 bases between. Germline lookup yields CDR1 ENHRY and CDR2 SYGVKD. The DNA of the CDR3 is TGTGCCATCAGCCAGCGAACGGGCACAGATACGCAGTATTTT. Translating it yields CAISQRTGTDTQYF.

The chain joins TRBV5-1 to TRBJ2-7, with TRBD2 matching 14 bases. V gave up 4 bases and J gave up 4 bases; unmatched junction bases: 10. Germline loops: CDR1 SGHRS, CDR2 YFSETQ. The length of the CDR3 is 17 residues. CDR3 in amino acids: CASSAAPGTSGRYEQYF. CDR3 DNA sequence: TGCGCCAGCAGCGCCGCCCCCGGGACTAGCGGGAGATACGAGCAGTACTTC. The full variable domain, with the rest looked up from reference TRBV5-1 and TRBJ2-7, is KAGVTQTPRYLIKTRGQQVTLSCSPISGHRSVSWYQQTPGQGLQFLFEYFSETQRNKGNFPGRFSGRQFSNSRSEMNVSTLELGDSALYLCASSAAPGTSGRYEQYFGPGTRLTVT.

The V and J genes are TRBV19 and TRBJ1-2; TRBD1 might be the D (6 bases). Trimming removed 6 bases at V and 7 bases at J, with 15 bases between. The germline V gene has CDR1 LNHDA and CDR2 SQIVND (reference sequence). The CDR3 extends over 13 amino acids. The CDR3 sequence: CASSRTESFGYTF. The CDR3 nucleotides are TGTGCCAGTAGCAGGACAGAGTCTTTTGGCTACACCTTC.

V gene TRBV27 combines with J gene TRBJ1-2, with no clear D. V was clipped by 5 bases and J by 8 bases, with 9 bases between them. The CDR3 is 11 residues long. CDR1 and CDR2 from the germline V gene are MNHEY and SMNVEV (reference sequence). The CDR3 spells CASSRGGGYTF. The CDR3 DNA follows: TGTGCCAGCAGTCGCGGAGGAGGCTACACCTTC.

V gene TRBV11-3 combines with J gene TRBJ2-2; no clear D. The CDR3 totals 14 residues. Deletions cut 1 base from V and 7 bases from J, with 10 bases between. Germline V gene data show CDR1 as SGHNT and CDR2 as YENEEA. As DNA, the CDR3 is TGTGCCAGCAGCTTAGTATTTGTGGGCGGGGAGCTGTTTTTT. It codes for CASSLVFVGGELFF.

Here the CDR3 DNA reads TGTGCCAGTAGTATATCAGGGACAGTGAACACTGAAGCTTTCTTT. It is translated as CASSISGTVNTEAFF. V gene TRBV19 combines with J gene TRBJ1-1, with 7 positions matching TRBD1. V trimming: 2 bases; J trimming: 0 bases; junction bases outside the gene matches: 3. This CDR3 has 15 amino acids. Per the germline V gene, CDR1 is LNHDA and CDR2 is SQIVND (reference sequence).

Turning to this clone: At one of its ends the junction is not consistent with the germline gene, which may arise from a read error. The V gene is TRBV11-3, the J gene TRBJ2-7; D tentatively reads TRBD1 or TRBD2 (6 bases each). The CDR3 spans 15 residues. The germline gives CDR1 SGHNT, CDR2 YENEEA. CDR3 protein: CAGSLVSGAAYEQYF. For the CDR3, the DNA is TGTGCCGGCAGCTTAGTCTCGGGGGCCGCCTACGAGCAGTACTTC.

A word on this clone: Other DNA variants within this sample encode the same CDR3. The rearrangement links TRBV2 to TRBJ1-5; TRBD1 matches at 7 bases. The CDR3 runs 13 residues. Germline V gene sequence: CDR1 SNHLY, CDR2 FYNNEI. With V trimmed by 6 bases and J by 4 bases, 3 bases remained unmatched. CDR3 DNA: TGTGCCAGCAGAAGGGACAGTAATCAGCCCCAGCATTTT. It encodes CASRRDSNQPQHF.

This chain joins TRBV5-1 and TRBJ1-1, with TRBD1 matching 9 bases. Germline lookup yields CDR1 SGHRS and CDR2 YFSETQ. Losses at the gene ends were 5 bases for V and 5 bases for J; bases not matched to a gene: 13. The CDR3 runs 16 residues. The DNA of the CDR3 is TGCGCCAGCAGTTACACCTACAGGGGGCGTGGGACTGAAGCTTTCTTT. Its translation is CASSYTYRGRGTEAFF.

The V gene is TRBV2, the J gene TRBJ2-2; 10 nucleotides line up with TRBD1. V dropped 6 bases and J dropped 4; count of bases not matched to a gene: 8. The CDR3 has 16 amino acids. Germline CDR1 reads SNHLY; CDR2 reads FYNNEI. The CDR3 protein is CASSTGTGDRTGELFF. CDR3 DNA sequence: TGTGCCAGCAGCACCGGGACAGGGGATCGCACCGGGGAGCTGTTTTTT.

The chain has TRBV10-3 and TRBJ2-1; D remains ambiguous. This CDR3 is 11 amino acids long. Trimming stripped 4 bases from V and 7 bases from J, with 5 bases between. Germline CDR1 reads ENHRY; CDR2 reads SYGVKD. The CDR3 DNA sequence: TGTGCCATCAGTGGCAGGAATGAGCAGTTCTTC. This codes for CAISGRNEQFF.